Presented here are 18 T cell receptor beta chains from one specimen sequenced in a study of T cells in Graves' hyperthyroidism and ophthalmopathy. Researchers took RNA transcripts and amplified the TCR beta CDR3 regions from them. RT-PCR in the first round (using the HTBI primer set) targeted the TCR CDR3. A single record per CDR3 protein comes from TCRdb applying MiXCR to the multiplex PCR reads. The table lists about 600,000 distinct CDR3 sequences, 14% of them singletons. Sequenced: blood. These receptors all stem from a woman aged 18 to 35 with Graves' ophthalmopathy.

In its sample, this clonotype was seen many times. V is TRBV19 and J is TRBJ1-5; the match to TRBD1 covers 7 bases. The CDR3 consists of 14 residues. V shed 0 bases and J 7 bases; nucleotides not matched to a gene: 3. Per germline, CDR1 LNHDA and CDR2 SQIVND (reference sequence). CDR3 protein: CASSIEGGGQPQHF. As DNA, the CDR3 is TGTGCCAGTAGTATAGAGGGAGGGGGCCAGCCCCAGCATTTT.

This clonotype was counted at least ten times. V is TRBV28 and J is TRBJ2-7; D remains ambiguous. The CDR3 length is 16 residues. Trimming cost V 4 bases and J 5 bases, with 21 bases left between them. From germline, CDR1 is MDHEN and CDR2 SYDVKM. The CDR3 here is CASSSRVTGLHDEQYF. CDR3 sequence (DNA): TGTGCCAGCAGTTCCCGAGTTACTGGCCTTCATGACGAGCAGTACTTC.

This clonotype was seen once. This chain joins TRBV11-3 and TRBJ2-1; 13 positions agree with TRBD2. The junction had 7 bases not matched to a gene; V was cut back by 8 bases and J by 9 bases. Germline assignment: CDR1 SGHNT and CDR2 YENEEA. The length of the CDR3 is 14 residues. The CDR3 nucleotides read TGTGCCAGCGGAACTAGCGGGAGGGCCAGTGAGCAGTTCTTC. Protein: CASGTSGRASEQFF.

This clonotype has ten or more counts. This chain connects TRBV27 to TRBJ1-1, with D perhaps matching TRBD1 (6 bases). Germline CDR1 and CDR2: MNHEY and SMNVEV (reference sequence). V dropped 6 bases and J dropped 0 bases, with 11 bases sitting between them. CDR3 length: 14 residues. CDR3: CASSPRGVNTEAFF. In DNA form, the CDR3 reads TGTGCCAGCAGCCCGAGGGGGGTGAACACTGAAGCTTTCTTT.

This clonotype was counted a few times. The genes are TRBV3-1 and TRBJ2-3; D gene uncertain. The CDR3 contains 14 residues. In germline, CDR1 is LGHDT, CDR2 YNNKEL (reference sequence). V shed 1 base and J shed 5 bases, with 10 bases lying between them. CDR3 coding DNA: TGTGCCAGCAGCCAAGCTAGTCTCGTAGATACGCAGTATTTT. It yields the protein CASSQASLVDTQYF.

This chain joins TRBV6-1 and TRBJ1-5; D is uncertain. The V end lost 5 bases, the J end lost 5 bases, and 10 bases lay between the germline ends. Per germline, CDR1 MNHNS and CDR2 SASEGT. CDR3 length: 13 residues. CDR3 loop: CASSRQFDQPQHF. The CDR3 region has the DNA TGTGCCAGCAGTCGGCAGTTCGATCAGCCCCAGCATTTT.

This clonotype was seen many times. The genes are TRBV11-3 and TRBJ1-2; weak D call: TRBD1 (6 bases). V was cut by 5 bases and J by 2 bases, with 12 bases left in between. CDR1 is SGHNT, CDR2 YENEEA, per germline. The CDR3 consists of 14 residues. The CDR3 protein is CASSPRTDNYGYTF. In nucleotides, the CDR3 is TGTGCCAGCAGCCCCCGGACAGACAACTATGGCTACACCTTC.

This clonotype has a count of ten or more. The genes are TRBV29-1 and TRBJ2-5; D call uncertain. The V and J ends lost 4 bases and 2 bases respectively, with 11 bases between them. The CDR3 consists of 13 residues. Germline V gene data show CDR1 as SQVTM and CDR2 as ANQGSEA. The CDR3: CSVGGGNQETQYF. CDR3 DNA sequence: TGCAGCGTTGGAGGTGGGAATCAAGAGACCCAGTACTTC. The variable domain in full, completed from reference TRBV29-1 and TRBJ2-5, reads SAVISQKPSRDICQRGTSLTIQCQVDSQVTMMFWYRQQPGQSLTLIATANQGSEATYESGFVIDKFPISRPNLTFSTLTVSNMSPEDSSIYLCSVGGGNQETQYFGPGTRLLVL.

J is TRBJ2-3 and V is TRBV6-5; D is uncertain. V was shortened by 0 bases and J by 0 bases, with 7 bases between the two germline ends. The CDR3 is 15 amino acids. From germline, CDR1 is MNHEY and CDR2 SVGAGI. The DNA of the CDR3 is TGTGCCAGCAGTTACTCGAGATCTAGCACAGATACGCAGTATTTT. This translates into CASSYSRSSTDTQYF.

This chain joins TRBV5-8 and TRBJ2-1, with D tentatively TRBD1 (6 bases). Per germline, CDR1 SGHTS and CDR2 YDEGEE. The V end lost 2 bases, the J end lost 12 bases, and 33 bases lay between the germline ends. CDR3 length: 19 amino acids. The CDR3 spells CASSLEDSLTNRDDEGQFF. CDR3 coding DNA: TGTGCCAGCAGCTTAGAGGACAGCCTAACCAATCGGGACGATGAGGGGCAGTTCTTC. The full variable domain, in which reference TRBV5-8 and TRBJ2-1 provide the parts outside the CDR3, is EAGVTQSPTHLIKTRGQQATLRCSPISGHTSVYWYQQALGLGLQFLLWYDEGEERNRGNFPPRFSGRQFPNYSSELNVNALELEDSALYLCASSLEDSLTNRDDEGQFFGPGTRLTVL.

There are a few counts of this clonotype. The rearrangement joins TRBV7-8 to TRBJ2-3; tentatively, D is TRBD1 (5 bases). Deletions cut 0 bases from V and 6 bases from J, with 13 bases between. The CDR3 has 15 residues. Germline V gene lookup returns CDR1 SGHVS and CDR2 FQNEAQ. CDR3 loop: CASSLADTAKDTQYF. CDR3 coding DNA: TGTGCCAGCAGCTTAGCGGACACCGCTAAGGATACGCAGTATTTT. Supplemented by reference TRBV7-8 and TRBJ2-3, the full variable domain reads GAGVSQSPRYKVAKRGQDVALRCDPISGHVSLFWYQQALGQGPEFLTYFQNEAQLDKSGLPSDRFFAERPEGSVSTLKIQRTQQEDSAVYLCASSLADTAKDTQYFGPGTRLTVL.

This clonotype was detected ten times or more. This sequence joins TRBV28 and TRBJ1-4; the D is unclear. The CDR3 consists of 10 residues. Between the trimmed V and J ends, which lost 6 bases and 8 bases, there was a span of 4 bases. Germline CDR1 MDHEN, CDR2 SYDVKM. The CDR3 spells CASSSEKLFF. The CDR3 region has the DNA TGTGCCAGCAGCTCAGAAAAACTGTTTTTT.

This clonotype was counted ten times or more. The V and J genes are TRBV3-1 and TRBJ2-1, with TRBD2 matching over 7 bases. CDR1 and CDR2 from the germline V gene are LGHDT and YNNKEL (reference sequence). The CDR3 is 15 amino acids. V was clipped by 3 bases and J by 8 bases; unmatched bases: 10. CDR3 sequence (DNA): TGTGCCAGCAGCCAGTGGCGGGAGAATGGCGATGAGCAGTTCTTC. Protein: CASSQWRENGDEQFF.

V is TRBV14 and J is TRBJ1-4; TRBD1 matches at 9 bases. J was trimmed by 7 bases and V by 8 bases; bases with no gene match: 2. The CDR3 is made up of 12 amino acids. The germline V gene has CDR1 SGHDN and CDR2 FVKESK. For the CDR3, the DNA is TGTGCCAGCCGGACAGGGGTTGAAAAACTGTTTTTT. Protein: CASRTGVEKLFF.

In its sample, this clonotype was seen many times. The V gene is TRBV28, the J gene TRBJ2-5, with TRBD1 identical over 9 bases. With 6 bases clipped from V and 4 bases from J, the junction kept 3 bases outside the gene matches. The germline gives CDR1 MDHEN, CDR2 SYDVKM. This CDR3 comprises 13 residues. Written as DNA, the CDR3 is TGTGCCAGCAGACAGGGGGCCCGAGAGACCCAGTACTTC. This sequence encodes CASRQGARETQYF.

This clonotype occurred many times. The V and J genes are TRBV27 and TRBJ1-6; a possible D gene is TRBD1 (6 bases). Germline V gene lookup returns CDR1 MNHEY and CDR2 SMNVEV (reference sequence). The CDR3 runs to 16 residues. Trimming left V 5 bases short and J 5 bases short, with 16 bases between. Written as DNA, the CDR3 is TGTGCCAGCAGTCCCCTAGGACAGCCCAATAATTCACCCCTCCACTTT. Translated: CASSPLGQPNNSPLHF.

This clonotype has a count of ten or more. V usage is TRBV28 and J usage is TRBJ2-7; D not resolved. V was pared by 4 bases and J by 3 bases, with 7 bases between. Germline-derived CDR1 and CDR2 are MDHEN and SYDVKM. The CDR3 runs 12 residues. In nucleotides, the CDR3 is TGTGCCAGCAGTTCGGAACACTACGAGCAGTACTTC. Its translation is CASSSEHYEQYF. Combining the CDR3 with reference TRBV28 and TRBJ2-7 gives the whole variable domain DVKVTQSSRYLVKRTGEKVFLECVQDMDHENMFWYRQDPGLGLRLIYFSYDVKMKEKGDIPEGYSVSREKKERFSLILESASTNQTSMYLCASSSEHYEQYFGPGTRLTVT.

This chain connects TRBV19 to TRBJ1-1; 10 bases match TRBD1. The ends lost 0 bases at V and 11 bases at J; junction bases unmatched: 3. The CDR3 length is 13 residues. The germline V gene encodes CDR1 LNHDA and CDR2 SQIVND (reference sequence). CDR3 amino acids: CASSIEGTGVAFF. In DNA form, the CDR3 reads TGTGCCAGTAGTATAGAGGGGACAGGGGTGGCTTTCTTT.